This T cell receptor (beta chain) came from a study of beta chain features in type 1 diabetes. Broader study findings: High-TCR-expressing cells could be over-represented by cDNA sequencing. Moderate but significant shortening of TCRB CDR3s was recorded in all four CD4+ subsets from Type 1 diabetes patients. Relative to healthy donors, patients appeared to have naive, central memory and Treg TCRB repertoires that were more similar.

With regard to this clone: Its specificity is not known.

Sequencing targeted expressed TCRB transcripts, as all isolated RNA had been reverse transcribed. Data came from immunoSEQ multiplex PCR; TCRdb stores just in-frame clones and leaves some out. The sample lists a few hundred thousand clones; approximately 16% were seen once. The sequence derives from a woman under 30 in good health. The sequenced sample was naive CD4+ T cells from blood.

DNA of the CDR3: TGCGCCAGCAGCTTCGGGACTAGCCTCCCCTACGAGCAGTACTTC. It is translated as CASSFGTSLPYEQYF. This chain uses TRBV5-1 with TRBJ2-7; 9 bases are a match to TRBD2. The trim removed 2 bases at V and 2 bases at J, leaving 5 bases unmatched. CDR1 SGHRS and CDR2 YFSETQ come from the germline V gene. The CDR3 has 15 amino acids.